The 2 T cell receptor beta chains listed next were all sequenced from one sample in a study of blood T cell repertoires in COVID-19 (dated by TCRdb to about 2020). Library method: the immunoSEQ multiplex PCR assay. Imported from immuneACCESS, the table was reduced by TCRdb to in-frame sequences with V and J called. These copies leave out some clones; in studies compared against another copy, an unresolved V gene accounts for under half, and the cause of the remainder is not known. This sample lists around 190,000 clones; under 80% were detected once. 9.5% to 15% of the sample belongs to the ten largest clones. Sequenced material: peripheral blood. These receptors were obtained from a woman in her fifties or sixties with acute or convalescent COVID-19.

The gene calls are TRBV5-1 and TRBJ2-4, with TRBD1 matching 7 bases. The germline V gene has CDR1 SGHRS and CDR2 YFSETQ. The ends lost 2 bases at V and 10 bases at J; junction bases unmatched: 0. The CDR3 covers 11 residues. CDR3 sequence reads: CASSLQGIQYF. The CDR3 DNA reads TGCGCCAGCAGCTTACAGGGGATTCAGTACTTC. Supplemented by reference TRBV5-1 and TRBJ2-4, the full variable domain reads KAGVTQTPRYLIKTRGQQVTLSCSPISGHRSVSWYQQTPGQGLQFLFEYFSETQRNKGNFPGRFSGRQFSNSRSEMNVSTLELGDSALYLCASSLQGIQYFGAGTRLSVL.

The V call is TRBV19, the J call TRBJ1-1, with D possibly being TRBD1 (6 bases). The CDR3 has 19 residues. V lost 0 bases, J lost 5 bases, and 25 bases lay in between. Germline loops: CDR1 LNHDA, CDR2 SQIVND (reference sequence). CDR3 amino acids: CASSIDLRGSAGDGTEAFF. In nucleotides, the CDR3 is TGTGCCAGTAGTATAGATCTAAGGGGGTCCGCAGGGGACGGGACTGAAGCTTTCTTT.